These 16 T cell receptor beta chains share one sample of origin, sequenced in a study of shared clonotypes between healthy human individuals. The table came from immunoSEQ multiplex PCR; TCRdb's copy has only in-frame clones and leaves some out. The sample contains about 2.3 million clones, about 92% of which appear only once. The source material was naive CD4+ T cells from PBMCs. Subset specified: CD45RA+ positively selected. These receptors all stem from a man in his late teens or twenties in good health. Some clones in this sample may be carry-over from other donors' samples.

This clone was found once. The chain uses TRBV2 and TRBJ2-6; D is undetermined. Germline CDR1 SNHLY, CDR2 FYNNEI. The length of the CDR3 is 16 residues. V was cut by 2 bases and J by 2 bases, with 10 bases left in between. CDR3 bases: TGTGCCAGCAGTGAATATATAGGGCCTGGGGCCAACGTCCTGACTTTC. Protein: CASSEYIGPGANVLTF.

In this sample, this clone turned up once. For the CDR3, the DNA is TGTGCCAGCAGCCAAGGCGGCAGGCTCTACGAGCAGTACTTC. Protein: CASSQGGRLYEQYF. The gene calls are TRBV14 and TRBJ2-7; D uncertain. CDR1 SGHDN and CDR2 FVKESK come from the germline V gene. This CDR3 spans 14 amino acids. V shed 1 base and J shed 3 bases, with 10 bases lying between them.

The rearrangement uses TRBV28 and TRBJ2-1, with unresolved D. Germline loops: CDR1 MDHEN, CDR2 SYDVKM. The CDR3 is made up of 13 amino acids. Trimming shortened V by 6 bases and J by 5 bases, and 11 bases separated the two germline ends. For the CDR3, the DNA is TGTGCCAGCAGCCCCGGGCGGCACAATGAGCAGTTCTTC. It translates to CASSPGRHNEQFF.

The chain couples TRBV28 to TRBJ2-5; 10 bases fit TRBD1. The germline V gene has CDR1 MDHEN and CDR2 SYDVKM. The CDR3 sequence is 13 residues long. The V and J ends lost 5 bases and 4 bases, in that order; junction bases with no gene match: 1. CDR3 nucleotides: TGTGCCAGCAGTGGACAGGGGGGAGAGACCCAGTACTTC. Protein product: CASSGQGGETQYF. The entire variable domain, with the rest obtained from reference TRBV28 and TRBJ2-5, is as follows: DVKVTQSSRYLVKRTGEKVFLECVQDMDHENMFWYRQDPGLGLRLIYFSYDVKMKEKGDIPEGYSVSREKKERFSLILESASTNQTSMYLCASSGQGGETQYFGPGTRLLVL.

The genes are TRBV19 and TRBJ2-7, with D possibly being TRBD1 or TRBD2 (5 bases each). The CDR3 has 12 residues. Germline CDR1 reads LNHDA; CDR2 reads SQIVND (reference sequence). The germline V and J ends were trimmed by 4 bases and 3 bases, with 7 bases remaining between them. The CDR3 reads CASSRDHYEQYF. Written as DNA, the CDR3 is TGTGCCAGTAGTAGGGACCACTACGAGCAGTACTTC.

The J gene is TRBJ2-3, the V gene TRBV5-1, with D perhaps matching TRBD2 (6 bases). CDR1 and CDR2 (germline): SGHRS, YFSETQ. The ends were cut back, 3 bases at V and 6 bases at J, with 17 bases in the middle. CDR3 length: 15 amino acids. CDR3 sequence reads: CASSSPGLSGDTQYF. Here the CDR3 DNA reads TGCGCCAGCAGCTCCCCGGGACTTTCAGGGGATACGCAGTATTTT.

CDR3 sequence (DNA): TGTGCCAGCAGCTTAAATAGCGGGGATGAGCAGTTCTTC. This translates into CASSLNSGDEQFF. The chain carries TRBV7-3 and TRBJ2-1, with 8 nucleotides matching TRBD2. After removal of 1 base from V and 8 bases from J, the junction contained 1 base not matched to a gene. Germline V CDR1 and CDR2: SGHTA, FQGTGA. This CDR3 comprises 13 residues.

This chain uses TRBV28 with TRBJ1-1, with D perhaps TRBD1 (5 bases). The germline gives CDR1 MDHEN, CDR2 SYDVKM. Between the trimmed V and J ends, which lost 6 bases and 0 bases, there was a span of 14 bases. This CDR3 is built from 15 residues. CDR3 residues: CASSKGINMNTEAFF. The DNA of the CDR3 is TGTGCCAGCAGCAAGGGGATTAACATGAACACTGAAGCTTTCTTT.

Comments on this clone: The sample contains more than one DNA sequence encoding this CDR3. For the CDR3, the DNA is TGTGCCAGCAGTTTATCTGGGGGGAACACTGAAGCTTTCTTT. It translates to CASSLSGGNTEAFF. V and J are TRBV27 and TRBJ1-1, with a tentative D call TRBD1 (5 bases). Germline CDR1 reads MNHEY; CDR2 reads SMNVEV (reference sequence). This CDR3 contains 14 residues. The ends were cut back, 0 bases at V and 1 base at J, with 6 bases in the middle.

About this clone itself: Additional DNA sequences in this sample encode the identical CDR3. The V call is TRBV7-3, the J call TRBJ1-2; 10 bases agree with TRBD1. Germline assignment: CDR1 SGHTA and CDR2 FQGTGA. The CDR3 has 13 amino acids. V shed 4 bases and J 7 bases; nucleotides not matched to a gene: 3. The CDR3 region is CASSSGTGAGYTF. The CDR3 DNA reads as TGTGCCAGCAGCTCTGGGACAGGGGCTGGCTACACCTTC.

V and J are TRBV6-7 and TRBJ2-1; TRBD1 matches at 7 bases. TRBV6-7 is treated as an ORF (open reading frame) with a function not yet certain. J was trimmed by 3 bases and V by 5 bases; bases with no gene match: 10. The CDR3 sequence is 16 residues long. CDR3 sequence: CASSEAPRQGYNEQFF. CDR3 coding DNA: TGTGCCAGCAGTGAAGCGCCGAGACAGGGCTACAATGAGCAGTTCTTC.

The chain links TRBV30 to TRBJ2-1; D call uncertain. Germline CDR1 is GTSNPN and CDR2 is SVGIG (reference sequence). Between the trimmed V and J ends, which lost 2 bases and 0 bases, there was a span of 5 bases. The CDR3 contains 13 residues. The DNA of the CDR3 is TGTGCCTGGAGTAGGAGCTCCTACAATGAGCAGTTCTTC. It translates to CAWSRSSYNEQFF.

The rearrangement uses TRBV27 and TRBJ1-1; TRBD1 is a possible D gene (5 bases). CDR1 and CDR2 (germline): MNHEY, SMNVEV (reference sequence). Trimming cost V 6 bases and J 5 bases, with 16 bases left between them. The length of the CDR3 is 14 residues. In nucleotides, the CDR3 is TGTGCCAGCAGGGCGATCACAGCAGGGACTGAAGCTTTCTTT. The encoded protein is CASRAITAGTEAFF.

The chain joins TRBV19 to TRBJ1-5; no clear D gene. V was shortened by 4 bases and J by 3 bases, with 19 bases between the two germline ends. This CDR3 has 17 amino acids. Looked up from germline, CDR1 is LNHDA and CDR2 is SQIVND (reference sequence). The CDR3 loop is CASSRGVGHIYNQPQHF. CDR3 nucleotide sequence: TGTGCCAGTAGTAGGGGTGTAGGGCACATCTACAATCAGCCCCAGCATTTT.

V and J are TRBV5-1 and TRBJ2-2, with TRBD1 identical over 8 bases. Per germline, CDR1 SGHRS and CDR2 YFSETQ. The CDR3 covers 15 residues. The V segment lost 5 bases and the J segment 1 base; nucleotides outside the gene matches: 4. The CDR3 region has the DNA TGCGCCAGCAGATCCGGGACAGGGAACACCGGGGAGCTGTTTTTT. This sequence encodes CASRSGTGNTGELFF.

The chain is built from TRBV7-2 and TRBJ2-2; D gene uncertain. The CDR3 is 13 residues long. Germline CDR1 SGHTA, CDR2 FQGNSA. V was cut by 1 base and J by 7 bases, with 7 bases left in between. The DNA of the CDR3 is TGTGCCAGCAGCTTAGTTTGGAACGGGGAGCTGTTTTTT. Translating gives CASSLVWNGELFF.